This T cell receptor (beta chain) derives from a study of blood T cell repertoires in COVID-19. Germline assignment: CDR1 SGHRS and CDR2 YFSETQ. The ends lost 1 base at V and 1 base at J; junction bases unmatched: 6. This CDR3 contains 16 residues. TCRdb keeps only in-frame clones here, not all; method: immunoSEQ multiplex PCR. Among over 130,000 clones listed, 75% to 90% were seen once. The receptor was isolated from a woman aged 80 or over with acute or convalescent COVID-19. The chain couples TRBV5-1 to TRBJ2-3; 7 positions agree with TRBD2. Sequences were obtained from peripheral blood. CDR3 nucleotides: TGCGCCAGCAGCTTGCCCGGACGGGAGGGCACAGATACGCAGTATTTT. This sequence encodes CASSLPGREGTDTQYF.